The source of this T cell receptor (beta chain) is a study of cytomegalovirus exposure and HLA in healthy donors. Study results and caveats: In a later analysis, a genetic analysis reported fewer productive-TCR N-insertions in an Asian-associated ancestry cluster than the cohort average. The classifier was said to identify cytomegalovirus status with high specificity and sensitivity. Sequencing depth roughly uniform across donors was assumed in presence/absence analyses. The authors later linked a missense DCLRE1C variant to TCR beta V- and J-gene trimming.

Germline lookup yields CDR1 MNHEY and CDR2 SVGAGI. V was clipped by 6 bases and J by 0 bases, with 6 bases between them. The CDR3 has 13 amino acids. PCR used 60 Vbeta primers and 13 Jbeta primers. The assay was immunoSEQ multiplex PCR, and TCRdb's table has in-frame clones only and misses some. The repertoire holds more than 85,000 clones, with 75% to 80% as singletons. Regarding this clone: Its antigen is not identified.

This receptor was identified in a woman between 25 and 40 years old in good health and CMV-seronegative. The J gene is TRBJ1-5, the V gene TRBV6-5; D unclear. Sequencing input: PBMCs. The CDR3: CASRKYSNQPQHF. For the CDR3, the DNA is TGTGCCAGCAGAAAATATAGCAATCAGCCCCAGCATTTT.